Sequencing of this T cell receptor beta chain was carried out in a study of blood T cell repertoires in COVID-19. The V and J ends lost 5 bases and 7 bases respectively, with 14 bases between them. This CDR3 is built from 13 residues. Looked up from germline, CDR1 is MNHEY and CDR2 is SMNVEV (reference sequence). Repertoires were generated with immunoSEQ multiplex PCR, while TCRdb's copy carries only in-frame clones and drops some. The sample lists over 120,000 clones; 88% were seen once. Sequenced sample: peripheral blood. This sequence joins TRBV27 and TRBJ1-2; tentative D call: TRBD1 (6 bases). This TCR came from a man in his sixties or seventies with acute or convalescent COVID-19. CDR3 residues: CASSLLTGSGYTF. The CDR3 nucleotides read TGTGCCAGCAGTCTACTGACAGGATCTGGCTACACCTTC.